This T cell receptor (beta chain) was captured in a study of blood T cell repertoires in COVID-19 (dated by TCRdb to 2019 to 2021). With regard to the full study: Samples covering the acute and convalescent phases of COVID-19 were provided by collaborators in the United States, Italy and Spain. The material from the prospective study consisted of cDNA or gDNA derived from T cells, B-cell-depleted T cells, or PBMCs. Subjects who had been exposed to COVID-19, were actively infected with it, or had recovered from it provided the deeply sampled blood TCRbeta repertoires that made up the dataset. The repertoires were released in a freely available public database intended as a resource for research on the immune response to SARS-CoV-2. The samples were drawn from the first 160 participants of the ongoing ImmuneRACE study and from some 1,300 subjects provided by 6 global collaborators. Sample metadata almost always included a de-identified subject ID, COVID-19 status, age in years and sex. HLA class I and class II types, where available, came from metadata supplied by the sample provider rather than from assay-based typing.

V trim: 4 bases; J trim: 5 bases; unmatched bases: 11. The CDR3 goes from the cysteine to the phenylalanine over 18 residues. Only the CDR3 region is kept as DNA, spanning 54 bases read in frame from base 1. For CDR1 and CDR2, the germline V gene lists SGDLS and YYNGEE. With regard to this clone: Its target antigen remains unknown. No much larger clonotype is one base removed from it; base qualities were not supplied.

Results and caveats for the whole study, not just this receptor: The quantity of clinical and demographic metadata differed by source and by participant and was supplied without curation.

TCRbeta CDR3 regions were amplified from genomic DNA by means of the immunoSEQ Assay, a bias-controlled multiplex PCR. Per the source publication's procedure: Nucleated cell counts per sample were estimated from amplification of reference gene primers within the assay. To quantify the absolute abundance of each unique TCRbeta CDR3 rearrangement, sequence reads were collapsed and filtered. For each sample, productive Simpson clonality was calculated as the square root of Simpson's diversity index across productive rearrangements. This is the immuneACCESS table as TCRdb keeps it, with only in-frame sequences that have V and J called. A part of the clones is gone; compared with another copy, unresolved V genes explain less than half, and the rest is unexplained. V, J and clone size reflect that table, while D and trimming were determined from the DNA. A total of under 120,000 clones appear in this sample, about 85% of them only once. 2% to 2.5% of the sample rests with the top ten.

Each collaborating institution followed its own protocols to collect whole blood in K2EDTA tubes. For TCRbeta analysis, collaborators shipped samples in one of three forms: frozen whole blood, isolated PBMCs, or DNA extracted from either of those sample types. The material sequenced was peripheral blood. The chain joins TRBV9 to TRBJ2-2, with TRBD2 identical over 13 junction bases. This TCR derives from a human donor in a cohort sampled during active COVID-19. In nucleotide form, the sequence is TGTGCCAGCAGCCCCCGGGCCGGGACTAGCGGGGCTACCGGGGAGCTGTTTTTT. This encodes CASSPRAGTSGATGELFF. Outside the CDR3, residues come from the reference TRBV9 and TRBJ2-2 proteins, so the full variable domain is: DSGVTQTPKHLITATGQRVTLRCSPRSGDLSVYWYQQSLDQGLQFLIQYYNGEERAKGNILERFSAQQFPDLHSELNLSSLELGDSALYFCASSPRAGTSGATGELFFGEGSRLTVL.